A selection of T cell receptor beta chains follows, all from one sample in a study of blood T cell repertoires in COVID-19. This table comes from immunoSEQ multiplex PCR, and its TCRdb copy is limited to in-frame clones, with some not included. The table lists 400,000 to 450,000 clones, around nine tenths of them singletons, with 1.5% to 1.7% in the top ten. The specimen sequenced was peripheral blood. Every receptor here comes from a woman aged 40 to 50 with COVID-19, enrolled during active disease. Each CDR3 is given with its conserved first and last residue. A D gene is named only where the DNA matches it firmly. Clone sizes are given selectively: once, few, many, or a class where the clone is expanded.

-	-	TRBV29-1	TRBJ1-4	CSVQVVGEKLFF	TGCAGCGTCCAGGTTGTTGGAGAAAAACTGTTTTTT
few	-	TRBV4-3	TRBJ1-4	CASSRQAPQTNEKLFF	TGCGCCAGCAGCCGCCAAGCCCCTCAAACTAATGAAAAACTGTTTTTT
-	-	TRBV27	TRBJ1-2	CASRPSSYYYGYTF	TGTGCCAGCAGGCCATCTTCTTACTACTATGGCTACACCTTC
-	-	TRBV25-1	TRBJ1-1	CASSAAGHLNTEAFF	TGTGCCAGCAGTGCTGCCGGACATTTGAACACTGAAGCTTTCTTT
-	-	TRBV9	TRBJ2-5	CASSVQGPETQYF	TGTGCCAGCAGCGTACAGGGGCCCGAGACCCAGTACTTC
-	-	TRBV6-5	TRBJ2-7	CASSPSFYPTNEQYF	TGTGCCAGCAGTCCATCTTTTTACCCCACAAACGAGCAGTACTTC
-	TRBD2	TRBV7-2	TRBJ2-3	CASSLVGLAGGSTDTQYF	TGTGCCAGCAGCTTAGTCGGGCTAGCGGGGGGGAGCACAGATACGCAGTATTTT
once	-	TRBV7-2	TRBJ1-1	CASSPRVRSNTEAFF	TGTGCCAGCAGCCCCAGGGTTAGAAGTAACACTGAAGCTTTCTTT
-	TRBD2	TRBV29-1	TRBJ2-3	CSVSGTSGPSTDTQYF	TGCAGCGTTTCAGGGACTAGCGGGCCTAGCACAGATACGCAGTATTTT
-	-	TRBV7-6	TRBJ1-6	CASSLSPGQNSPLHF	TGTGCCAGCAGCTTGAGCCCGGGACAAAATTCACCCCTCCACTTT